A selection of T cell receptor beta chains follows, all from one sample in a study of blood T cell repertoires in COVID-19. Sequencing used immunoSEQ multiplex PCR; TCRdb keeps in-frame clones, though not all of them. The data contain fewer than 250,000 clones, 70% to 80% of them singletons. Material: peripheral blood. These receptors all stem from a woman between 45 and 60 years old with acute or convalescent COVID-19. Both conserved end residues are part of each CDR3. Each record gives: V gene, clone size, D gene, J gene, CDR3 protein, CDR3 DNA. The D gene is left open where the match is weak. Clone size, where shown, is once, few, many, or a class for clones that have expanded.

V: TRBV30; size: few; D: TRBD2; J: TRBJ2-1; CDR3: CAWSASYLAGGGHEQFF; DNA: TGTGCCTGGAGTGCGTCCTATCTAGCGGGTGGGGGGCATGAGCAGTTCTTC
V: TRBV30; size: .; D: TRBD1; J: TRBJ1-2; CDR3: CACRGPPTGGYTF; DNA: TGTGCCTGCAGGGGGCCGCCTACGGGTGGCTACACCTTC
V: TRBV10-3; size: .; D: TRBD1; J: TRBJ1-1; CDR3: CAISALGQGYTEAFF; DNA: TGTGCCATCAGTGCGCTCGGACAGGGGTACACTGAAGCTTTCTTT
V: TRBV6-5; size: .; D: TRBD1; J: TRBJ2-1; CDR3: CASSYRDSHNEQFF; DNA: TGTGCCAGCAGTTACCGGGACAGCCACAATGAGCAGTTCTTC
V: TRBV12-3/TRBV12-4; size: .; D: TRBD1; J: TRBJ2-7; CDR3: CASRRTGTYEQYF; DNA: TGTGCCAGCAGACGGACAGGGACCTACGAGCAGTACTTC
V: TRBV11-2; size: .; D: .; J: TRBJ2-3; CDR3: CASSLKVLQGDTQYF; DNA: TGTGCCAGCAGCTTGAAGGTTCTGCAGGGAGATACGCAGTATTTT
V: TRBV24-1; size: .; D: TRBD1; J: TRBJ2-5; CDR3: CATSESGTGKGETQYF; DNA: TGTGCCACCAGTGAATCCGGGACAGGGAAAGGAGAGACCCAGTACTTC
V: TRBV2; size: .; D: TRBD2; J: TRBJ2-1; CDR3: CASSELRTSGGRNEQFF; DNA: TGTGCCAGCAGTGAACTAAGGACTAGCGGGGGCCGCAATGAGCAGTTCTTC
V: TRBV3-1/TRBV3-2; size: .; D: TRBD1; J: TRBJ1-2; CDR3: CASSQGLGGPYGYTF; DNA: TGTGCCAGCAGCCAAGGCTTAGGGGGCCCCTATGGCTACACCTTC
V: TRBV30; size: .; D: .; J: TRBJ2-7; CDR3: CAWSLGHYEQYF; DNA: TGTGCCTGGAGTCTCGGACACTACGAGCAGTACTTC
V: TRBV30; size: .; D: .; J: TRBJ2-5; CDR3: CAWSPESQRGRETQYF; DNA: TGTGCCTGGAGCCCAGAGAGCCAAAGGGGAAGGGAGACCCAGTACTTC
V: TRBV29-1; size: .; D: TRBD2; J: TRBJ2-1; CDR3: CSVEDPGGGYNEQFF; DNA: TGCAGCGTTGAAGATCCTGGCGGGGGCTACAATGAGCAGTTCTTC
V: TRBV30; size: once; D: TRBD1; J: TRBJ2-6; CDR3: CAWRDGTGAVRGANVLTF; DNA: TGTGCCTGGAGGGACGGAACAGGGGCCGTACGGGGGGCCAACGTCCTGACTTTC
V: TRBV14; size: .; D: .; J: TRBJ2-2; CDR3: CASSQRRGPNTGELFF; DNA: TGTGCCAGCAGCCAAAGGAGGGGACCGAACACCGGGGAGCTGTTTTTT
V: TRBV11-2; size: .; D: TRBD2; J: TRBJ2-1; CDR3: CASSFSKTSVRNNEQFF; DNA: TGTGCCAGCAGCTTTTCTAAGACTAGCGTTCGAAACAATGAGCAGTTCTTC
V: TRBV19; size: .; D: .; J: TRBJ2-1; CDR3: CASSLLERAVPYNEQFF; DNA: TGTGCCAGTAGTCTACTAGAGAGGGCCGTTCCCTACAATGAGCAGTTCTTC
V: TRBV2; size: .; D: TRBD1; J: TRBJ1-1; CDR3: CASSDGTGATEAFF; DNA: TGTGCCAGCAGTGATGGGACAGGGGCCACTGAAGCTTTCTTT
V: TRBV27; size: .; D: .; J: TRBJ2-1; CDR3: CAVSRETSYNEQFF; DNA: TGTGCCGTGTCTCGGGAGACCTCCTACAATGAGCAGTTCTTC
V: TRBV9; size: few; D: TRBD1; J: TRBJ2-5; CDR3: CASSRGQGARETQYF; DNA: TGTGCCAGCAGCCGCGGACAGGGGGCGCGGGAGACCCAGTACTTC
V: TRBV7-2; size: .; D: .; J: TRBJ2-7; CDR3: CASSLAPGYYEQYF; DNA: TGTGCCAGCAGCTTAGCGCCCGGGTATTACGAGCAGTACTTC
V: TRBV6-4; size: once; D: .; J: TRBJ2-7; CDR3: CASSEYSGYEQYF; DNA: TGTGCCAGCAGTGAGTACAGCGGATACGAGCAGTACTTC
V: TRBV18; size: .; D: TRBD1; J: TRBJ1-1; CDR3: CASSPVQGADAFF; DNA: TGTGCCAGCTCACCAGTGCAGGGGGCCGACGCTTTCTTT
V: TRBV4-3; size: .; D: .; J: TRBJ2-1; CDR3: CASSQEMETGQSSYNEQFF; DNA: TGCGCCAGCAGCCAAGAGATGGAGACAGGACAGAGCTCCTACAATGAGCAGTTCTTC
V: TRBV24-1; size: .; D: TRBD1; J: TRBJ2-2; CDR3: CATSGQGDNTGELFF; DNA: TGTGCCACCAGTGGACAGGGAGACAACACCGGGGAGCTGTTTTTT
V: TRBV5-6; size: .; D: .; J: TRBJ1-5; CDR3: CASSRGAGGQPQHF; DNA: TGTGCCAGCAGCCGGGGAGCCGGCGGTCAGCCCCAGCATTTT
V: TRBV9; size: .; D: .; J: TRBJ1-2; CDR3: CASFRGNYGYTF; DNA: TGTGCCAGCTTTAGAGGGAACTATGGCTACACCTTC
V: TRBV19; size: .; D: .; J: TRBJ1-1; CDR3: CASSRNTEAFF; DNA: TGTGCCAGTAGCCGGAACACTGAAGCTTTCTTT
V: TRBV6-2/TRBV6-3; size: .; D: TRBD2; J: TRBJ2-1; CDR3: CASSLPNWTSGGAYNEQFF; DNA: TGTGCCAGCAGTTTACCGAATTGGACTAGCGGGGGGGCATACAATGAGCAGTTCTTC
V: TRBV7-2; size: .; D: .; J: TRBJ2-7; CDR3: CASTSSSYEQYF; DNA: TGTGCCAGCACGTCTAGCTCCTACGAGCAGTACTTC
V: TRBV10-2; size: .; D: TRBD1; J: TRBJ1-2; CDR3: CASSGTGAYGYTF; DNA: TGCGCCAGCAGCGGGACAGGAGCGTATGGCTACACCTTC
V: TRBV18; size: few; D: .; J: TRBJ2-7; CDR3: CASSPIPQASSYEQYF; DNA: TGTGCCAGCTCACCTATACCACAGGCGAGCTCCTACGAGCAGTACTTC
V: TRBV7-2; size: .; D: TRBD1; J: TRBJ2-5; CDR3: CASSLNRGVTETQYF; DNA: TGTGCCAGCAGCTTAAACAGGGGGGTCACGGAGACCCAGTACTTC
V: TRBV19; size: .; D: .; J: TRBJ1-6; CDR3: CASKTLEGSGSPLHF; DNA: TGTGCCAGTAAAACTCTCGAAGGGTCGGGGTCACCCCTCCACTTT
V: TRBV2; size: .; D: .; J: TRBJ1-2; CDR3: CASSEARNGYTF; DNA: TGTGCCAGCAGTGAAGCGCGGAATGGCTACACCTTC
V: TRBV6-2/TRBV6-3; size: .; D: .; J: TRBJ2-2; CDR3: CASSPSSAGAITGELFF; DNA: TGTGCCAGCAGTCCCTCTTCTGCGGGGGCCATCACCGGGGAGCTGTTTTTT
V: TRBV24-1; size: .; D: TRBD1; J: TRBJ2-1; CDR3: CATSDLGPGGKWNEQFF; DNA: TGTGCCACCAGTGATTTGGGGCCAGGGGGCAAGTGGAATGAGCAGTTCTTC
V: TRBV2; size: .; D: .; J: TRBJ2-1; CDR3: CASSGGLYNEQFF; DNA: TGTGCCAGTTCGGGTGGACTATACAATGAGCAGTTCTTC
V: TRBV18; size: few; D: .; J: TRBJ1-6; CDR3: CASSPRRGVGSPLHF; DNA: TGTGCCAGCTCACCCAGACGGGGTGTTGGGTCACCCCTCCACTTT
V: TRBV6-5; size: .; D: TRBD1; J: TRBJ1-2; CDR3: CASSWDRLGWGYTF; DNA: TGTGCCAGCAGTTGGGACAGGTTGGGATGGGGCTACACCTTC
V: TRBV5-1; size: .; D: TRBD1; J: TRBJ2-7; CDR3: CASSLPRGQTYEQYF; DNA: TGCGCCAGCAGCTTGCCAAGGGGACAGACCTACGAGCAGTACTTC
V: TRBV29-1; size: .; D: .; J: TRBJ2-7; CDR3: CSVAPTGDYEQYF; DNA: TGCAGCGTTGCCCCGACAGGAGACTACGAGCAGTACTTC
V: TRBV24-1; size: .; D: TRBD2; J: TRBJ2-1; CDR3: CATSADSGKQFF; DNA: TGTGCCACCAGTGCTGACAGCGGGAAGCAGTTCTTC
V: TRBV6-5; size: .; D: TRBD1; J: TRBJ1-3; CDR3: CASTQQGLGNTIYF; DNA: TGTGCCAGCACTCAACAGGGGCTCGGAAACACCATATATTTT
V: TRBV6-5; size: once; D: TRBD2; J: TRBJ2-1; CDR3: CASSRLAGGHNEQFF; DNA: TGTGCCAGCAGTCGACTAGCGGGAGGGCACAATGAGCAGTTCTTC
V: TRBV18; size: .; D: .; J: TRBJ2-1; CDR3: CASSPPRGGNEQFF; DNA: TGTGCCAGCTCACCGCCTAGGGGGGGAAATGAGCAGTTCTTC
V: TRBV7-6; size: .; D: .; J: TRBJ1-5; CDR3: CASSTGGDQPQHF; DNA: TGTGCCAGCAGCACGGGGGGCGATCAGCCCCAGCATTTT
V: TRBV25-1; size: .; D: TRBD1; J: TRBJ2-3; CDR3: CASQGASTDTQYF; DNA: TGTGCCAGTCAGGGGGCGAGCACAGATACGCAGTATTTT
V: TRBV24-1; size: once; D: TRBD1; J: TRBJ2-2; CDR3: CATSGRDRGLSITGELFF; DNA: TGTGCCACCAGTGGAAGGGACAGGGGACTTTCGATCACCGGGGAGCTGTTTTTT
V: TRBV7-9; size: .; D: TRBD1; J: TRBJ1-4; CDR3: CASSPPGTGSEKLFF; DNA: TGTGCCAGCAGCCCCCCCGGGACAGGGTCTGAAAAACTGTTTTTT
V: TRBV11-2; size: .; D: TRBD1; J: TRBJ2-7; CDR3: CASTVTGDEQYF; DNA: TGTGCCAGCACCGTTACAGGGGACGAGCAGTACTTC
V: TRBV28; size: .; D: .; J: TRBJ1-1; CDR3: CASSLTTWRTEAFF; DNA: TGTGCCAGCAGTCTCACGACTTGGAGGACTGAAGCTTTCTTT
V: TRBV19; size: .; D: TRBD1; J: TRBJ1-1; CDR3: CASRGDRTEAFF; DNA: TGTGCCAGTAGAGGGGACAGGACTGAAGCTTTCTTT
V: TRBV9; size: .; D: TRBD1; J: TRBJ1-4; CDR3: CASSPGQGAATNEKLFF; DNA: TGTGCCAGCAGCCCCGGACAGGGGGCCGCAACTAATGAAAAACTGTTTTTT
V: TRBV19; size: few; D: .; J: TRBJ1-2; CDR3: CAGKSAGASGYTF; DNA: TGTGCCGGAAAATCGGCAGGGGCAAGTGGCTACACCTTC
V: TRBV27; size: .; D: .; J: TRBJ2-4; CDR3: CASSSTPLLNIQYF; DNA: TGTGCCAGCAGTTCTACCCCTCTACTAAACATTCAGTACTTC
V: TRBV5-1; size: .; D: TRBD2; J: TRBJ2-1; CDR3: CASSFRLAGNNEQFF; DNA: TGCGCCAGCAGCTTCCGTCTAGCGGGAAACAATGAGCAGTTCTTC
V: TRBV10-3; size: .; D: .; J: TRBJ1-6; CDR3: CAISSGTTTFLHF; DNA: TGTGCCATCAGCTCCGGGACAACTACTTTTCTCCACTTT
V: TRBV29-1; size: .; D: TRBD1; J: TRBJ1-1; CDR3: CSVGTGRGEAFF; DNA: TGCAGCGTCGGGACAGGTAGAGGTGAAGCTTTCTTT